This TCR beta chain was profiled in a study of blood T cells in healthy people across ages. On the study more broadly: Template switching captured about one barcoded beta molecule per two T cells.

The CDR3 runs to 14 residues. Per the germline V gene, CDR1 is MDHEN and CDR2 is SYDVKM. The J segment lost 9 bases and the V segment lost 8 bases, leaving 8 bases of the junction unmatched. Primed by a sample-barcoded 5' primer and a J-beta primer mix, a second PCR proceeded for 7 to 11 cycles. MiXCR, applied by TCRdb to the 5' RACE reads, yields one record per CDR3 protein. The sample includes over 700,000 distinct CDR3 sequences, 20% to 25% of them seen just once. The authors drew about 9.9 milliliters of peripheral blood from each donor. The same data also contributed to another study, on T cells of mothers and their children. That study adds: The people who donated were a few healthy Caucasian mothers and their six children.

The TCR was taken from a boy aged 10-17 years in good health. The chain uses TRBV28 and TRBJ2-1; 12 nucleotides line up with TRBD2. Specimen: blood. Here the CDR3 DNA reads TGTGCCAGCGGGCTAGCGGGAGGGCTGGGTGAGCAGTTCTTC. It yields the protein CASGLAGGLGEQFF.